This T cell receptor (beta chain) was obtained from a study of Graves' ophthalmopathy and Graves' hyperthyroidism. General study results and limits: With around 69% sensitivity and approximately 72% specificity, the model predicted ophthalmopathy progression. Researchers report that a 13-signature model separated ophthalmopathy from stable hyperthyroidism, posting less than 90% sensitivity and about 78% specificity.

Amplified material comprised TCR beta CDR3 regions derived from RNA transcripts. In the first round, RT-PCR was carried out with HTBI primers, and a multiplex PCR formed the second round. A single record per CDR3 protein comes from TCRdb applying MiXCR to the multiplex PCR reads. The profile shows about 700,000 distinct CDR3 sequences, 35% to 45% of them singletons. Researchers turned away patients with other autoimmune diseases, uncontrolled infections, pregnancy or lactation. CDR3 length: 13 amino acids. Germline CDR1 and CDR2: ENHRY and SYGVKD. The V end was cut by 3 bases, the J end by 6 bases, with 12 bases between. In the case of this clonotype: What it recognizes is unknown.

This receptor was identified in an adult man with Graves' ophthalmopathy. The sample taken for sequencing was peripheral blood. The chain links TRBV10-3 to TRBJ2-7; D is tentatively TRBD1 or TRBD2 (6 bases each). The CDR3 is CAISDQQGGEQYF. CDR3 coding DNA: TGTGCCATCAGTGACCAACAGGGAGGCGAGCAGTACTTC.